Below, 13 T cell receptor beta chains from the same sample are listed, as sequenced in a study of blood T cell repertoires in COVID-19 (dated by TCRdb to the early 2020s). The library was produced with the immunoSEQ multiplex PCR assay. TCRdb mirrors the immuneACCESS table, restricted to in-frame sequences. Some clones are absent from its copies; in checked studies, under half trace to an unresolved V gene, and the reason for the others is unknown. The sample table records around 480,000 clones; about nine tenths of these occur just once. Under 0.75% of the sample comes from the top ten. Sequencing was performed on PBMCs or T cells enriched from blood (not recorded which). Every receptor here comes from a woman under 30 who had recovered from COVID-19.

The V gene is TRBV27, the J gene TRBJ1-6; maybe TRBD1 (6 bases). The CDR3 is 15 residues long. V lost 6 bases to trimming and J lost 7 bases, with 16 bases between them. Germline CDR1 MNHEY, CDR2 SMNVEV (reference sequence). The CDR3 protein is CASSRGVGANSPLHF. As DNA, the CDR3 is TGTGCCAGCAGCCGTGGGGTGGGGGCCAATTCACCCCTCCACTTT.

CDR3 residues: CASSVGTDIGYTF. In DNA, the CDR3 is TGTGCCAGCAGCGTCGGGACAGATATTGGCTACACCTTC. V gene TRBV7-9 combines with J gene TRBJ1-2; 7 nucleotides align to TRBD1. V lost 5 bases, J lost 7 bases, and 7 bases stayed unmatched. The germline V gene has CDR1 SEHNR and CDR2 FQNEAQ (reference sequence). This CDR3 is 13 amino acids long.

The rearrangement uses TRBV6-5 and TRBJ2-7; possible D gene TRBD1, 6 bases. V lost 9 bases to trimming and J lost 6 bases, with 24 bases between them. CDR1 is MNHEY and CDR2 is SVGAGI in the germline V gene. The CDR3 has 15 amino acids. The CDR3 DNA is TGTGCCAGTCAGTCCCAGACAGGTTTTTCGGGCGAGCAGTACTTC. Its translation: CASQSQTGFSGEQYF.

V usage is TRBV7-9 and J usage is TRBJ2-5; 13 positions agree with TRBD2. Looked up from germline, CDR1 is SEHNR and CDR2 is FQNEAQ (reference sequence). The CDR3 runs 18 residues. Losses at the gene ends were 5 bases for V and 5 bases for J; bases not matched to a gene: 14. CDR3 sequence (DNA): TGTGCCAGCAGCCCAAGAGGAACTAGCGGGGGGGCCCTTGAGACCCAGTACTTC. It codes for CASSPRGTSGGALETQYF.

Here the CDR3 DNA reads TGTGCCAGCAGCTTAGATCAACCGGGGTATAACACCATATATTTT. Residues: CASSLDQPGYNTIYF. V usage is TRBV11-2 and J usage is TRBJ1-3; D remains unclear. CDR3 length equals 15 residues. Trimming pared 0 bases from V and 7 bases from J, leaving 13 bases between. CDR1 is SGHAT, CDR2 FQNNGV, per germline.

V usage is TRBV19 and J usage is TRBJ2-2; TRBD2 aligns across 9 bases. Trimming took 11 bases from V and 6 from J; bases not matched to a gene: 10. The CDR3 extends over 14 amino acids. Germline V CDR1 and CDR2: LNHDA, SQIVND (reference sequence). Here the CDR3 reads CASWRVAGAGELFF. As DNA, the CDR3 is TGTGCCTCCTGGAGGGTAGCGGGGGCCGGGGAGCTGTTTTTT.

The chain joins TRBV2 to TRBJ1-4; D is uncertain. Trimming took 4 bases from V and 7 from J, leaving 19 bases between them. Germline-derived CDR1 and CDR2 are SNHLY and FYNNEI. CDR3 length: 16 amino acids. The DNA of the CDR3 is TGTGCCAGCAGTGGAACTTTATTTGGAGTAGGTGAAAAACTGTTTTTT. Protein sequence: CASSGTLFGVGEKLFF.

The rearrangement links TRBV6-5 to TRBJ1-1; D is unclear. The CDR3 extends over 14 amino acids. Germline V CDR1 and CDR2: MNHEY, SVGAGI. V lost 6 bases and J 7 bases, leaving 18 bases between the germline ends. The DNA for the CDR3 is TGTGCCAGCAGCTCCCATGTCAGAGAGCGTGAAGCTTTCTTT. Translating it yields CASSSHVREREAFF.

The CDR3 spells CASSRRDFHTGELFF. CDR3 nucleotides: TGTGCCAGCAGTCGCCGGGACTTTCACACCGGGGAGCTGTTTTTT. The rearrangement links TRBV6-2 or TRBV6-3 to TRBJ2-2, with D possibly being TRBD2 (6 bases). The CDR3 spans 15 residues. Germline loops: CDR1 MNHEY, CDR2 SVGEGT. With 5 bases removed from V and 3 bases from J, the gap between germline ends came to 13 bases.

A few counts support this clone. The chain recombines TRBV2 with TRBJ1-1; D is perhaps TRBD1 (5 bases). Germline assignment: CDR1 SNHLY and CDR2 FYNNEI. The CDR3 runs 13 residues. The ends were cut back, 3 bases at V and 3 bases at J, with 8 bases in the middle. CDR3 region: CASSDDSHTEAFF. CDR3 nucleotides: TGTGCCAGCAGTGATGACAGCCACACTGAAGCTTTCTTT. Full variable domain (rest looked up from reference TRBV2 and TRBJ1-1): EPEVTQTPSHQVTQMGQEVILRCVPISNHLYFYWYRQILGQKVEFLVSFYNNEISEKSEIFDDQFSVERPDGSNFTLKIRSTKLEDSAMYFCASSDDSHTEAFFGQGTRLTVV.

This clone occurred once. This chain connects TRBV15 to TRBJ2-3, with D possibly being TRBD1 (5 bases). Trimming cost V 1 base and J 0 bases, with 11 bases left between them. The CDR3 extends over 16 amino acids. From germline, CDR1 is LNHNV and CDR2 YYDKDF (reference sequence). Written as DNA, the CDR3 is TGTGCCACCAGCAGAGCCCAGGGTGCTAGCACAGATACGCAGTATTTT. Residues: CATSRAQGASTDTQYF.

The J gene is TRBJ1-1, the V gene TRBV10-3, with 7 nucleotides matching TRBD1. The CDR3 runs to 15 residues. The germline CDR1 and CDR2 sequences are ENHRY and SYGVKD. V dropped 4 bases and J dropped 3; count of bases not matched to a gene: 8. The CDR3 is CAISAEGQTYTEAFF. The CDR3 DNA is TGTGCCATCAGTGCGGAGGGACAGACTTACACTGAAGCTTTCTTT.

This clone was seen a handful of times. The rearrangement joins TRBV6-5 to TRBJ1-3, with D possibly being TRBD1 (6 bases). Germline V lookup: CDR1 MNHEY, CDR2 SVGAGI. V lost 3 bases to trimming and J lost 0 bases, with 12 bases between them. The CDR3 is 16 residues long. CDR3 in DNA: TGTGCCAGCAGTTATTCCGGGACATTCTCTGGAAACACCATATATTTT. Translating it yields CASSYSGTFSGNTIYF.